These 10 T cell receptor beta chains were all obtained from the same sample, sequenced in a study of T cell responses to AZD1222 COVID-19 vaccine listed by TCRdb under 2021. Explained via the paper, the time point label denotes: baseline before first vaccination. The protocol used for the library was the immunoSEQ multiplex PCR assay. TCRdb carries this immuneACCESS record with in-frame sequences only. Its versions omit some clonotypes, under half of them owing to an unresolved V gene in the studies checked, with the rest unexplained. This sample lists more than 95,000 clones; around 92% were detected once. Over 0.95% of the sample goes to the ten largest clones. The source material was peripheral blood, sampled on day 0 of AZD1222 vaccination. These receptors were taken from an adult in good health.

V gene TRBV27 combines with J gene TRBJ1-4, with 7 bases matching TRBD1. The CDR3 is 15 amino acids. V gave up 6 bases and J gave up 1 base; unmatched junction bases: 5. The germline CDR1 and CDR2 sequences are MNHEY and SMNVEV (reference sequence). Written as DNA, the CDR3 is TGTGCCAGCAGGCGTACAGGGGTAACTAATGAAAAACTGTTTTTT. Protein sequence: CASRRTGVTNEKLFF.

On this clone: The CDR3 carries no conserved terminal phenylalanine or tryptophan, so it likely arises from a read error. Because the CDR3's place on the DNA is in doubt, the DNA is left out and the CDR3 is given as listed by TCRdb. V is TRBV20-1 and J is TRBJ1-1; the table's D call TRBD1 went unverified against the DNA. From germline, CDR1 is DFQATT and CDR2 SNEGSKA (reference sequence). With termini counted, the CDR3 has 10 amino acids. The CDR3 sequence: CSAREPTAGL.

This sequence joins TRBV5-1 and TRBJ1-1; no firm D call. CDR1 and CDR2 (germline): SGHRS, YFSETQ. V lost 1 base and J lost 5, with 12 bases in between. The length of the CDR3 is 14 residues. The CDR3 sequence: CASSLLGLGTEAFF. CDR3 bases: TGCGCCAGCAGCTTGCTCGGGCTGGGAACTGAAGCTTTCTTT.

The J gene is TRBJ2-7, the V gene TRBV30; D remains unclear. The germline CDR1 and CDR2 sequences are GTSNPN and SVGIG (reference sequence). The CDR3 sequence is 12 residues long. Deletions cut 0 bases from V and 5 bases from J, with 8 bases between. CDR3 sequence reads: CAWSVPGDEQYF. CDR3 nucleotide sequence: TGTGCCTGGAGTGTACCTGGGGACGAGCAGTACTTC.

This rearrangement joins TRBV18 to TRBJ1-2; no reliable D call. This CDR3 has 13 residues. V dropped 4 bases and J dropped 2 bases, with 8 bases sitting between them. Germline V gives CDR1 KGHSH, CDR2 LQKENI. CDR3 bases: TGTGCCAGCTCACGGGTGGAAAACTATGGCTACACCTTC. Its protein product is CASSRVENYGYTF.

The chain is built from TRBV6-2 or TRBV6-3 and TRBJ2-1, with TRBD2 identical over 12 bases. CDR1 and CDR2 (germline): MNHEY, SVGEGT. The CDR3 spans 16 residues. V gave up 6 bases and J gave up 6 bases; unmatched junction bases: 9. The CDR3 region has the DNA TGTGCCAGCAGCCGGATGACTAGCGGGAGTACCAATGAGCAGTTCTTC. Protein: CASSRMTSGSTNEQFF.

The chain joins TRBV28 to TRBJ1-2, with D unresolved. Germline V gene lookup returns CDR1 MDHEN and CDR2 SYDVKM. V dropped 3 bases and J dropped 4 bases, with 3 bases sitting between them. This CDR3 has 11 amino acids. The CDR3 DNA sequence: TGTGCCAGCAGTTTCGGCTATGGCTACACCTTC. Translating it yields CASSFGYGYTF.

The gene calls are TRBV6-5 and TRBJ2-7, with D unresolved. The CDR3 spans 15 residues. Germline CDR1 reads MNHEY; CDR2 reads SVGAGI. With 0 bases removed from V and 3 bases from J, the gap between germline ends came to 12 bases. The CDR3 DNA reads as TGTGCCAGCAGTTACTCGGGCCTCCTTGACTACGAGCAGTACTTC. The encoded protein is CASSYSGLLDYEQYF.

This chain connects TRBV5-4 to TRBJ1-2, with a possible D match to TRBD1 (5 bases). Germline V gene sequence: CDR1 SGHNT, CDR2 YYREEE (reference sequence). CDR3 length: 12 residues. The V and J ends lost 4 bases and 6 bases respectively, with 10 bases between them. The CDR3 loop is CASSGDGNGYTF. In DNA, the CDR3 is TGTGCCAGCAGCGGGGACGGGAATGGCTACACCTTC. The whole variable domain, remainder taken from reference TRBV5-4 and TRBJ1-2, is ETGVTQSPTHLIKTRGQQVTLRCSSQSGHNTVSWYQQALGQGPQFIFQYYREEENGRGNFPPRFSGLQFPNYSSELNVNALELDDSALYLCASSGDGNGYTFGSGTRLTVV.

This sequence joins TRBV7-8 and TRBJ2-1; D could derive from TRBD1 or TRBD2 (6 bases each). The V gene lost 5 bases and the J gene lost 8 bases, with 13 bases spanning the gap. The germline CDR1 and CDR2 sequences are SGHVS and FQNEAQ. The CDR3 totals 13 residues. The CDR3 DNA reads TGTGCCAGCAGCCGAGGGGGGTGGGATGAGCAGTTCTTC. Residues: CASSRGGWDEQFF.